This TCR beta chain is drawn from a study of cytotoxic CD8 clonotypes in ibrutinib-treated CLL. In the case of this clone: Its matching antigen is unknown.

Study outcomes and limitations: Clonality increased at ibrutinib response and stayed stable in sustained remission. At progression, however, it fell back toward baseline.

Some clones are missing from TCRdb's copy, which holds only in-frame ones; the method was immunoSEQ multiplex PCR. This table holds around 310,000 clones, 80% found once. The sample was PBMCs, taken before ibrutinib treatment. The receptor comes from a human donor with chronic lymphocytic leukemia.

CDR3 residues: CASSLVSEAFF. CDR3 sequence (DNA): TGTGCCAGCAGCTTAGTCTCTGAAGCTTTCTTT. The V call is TRBV7-8, the J call TRBJ1-1; D uncertain. Germline V gene sequence: CDR1 SGHVS, CDR2 FQNEAQ. V shed 1 base and J shed 6 bases, with 3 bases lying between them. The CDR3 sequence is 11 residues long.